This passage covers 14 T cell receptor beta chains from one sample sequenced in a study of Ad26.COV2.S vaccination and SARS-CoV-2 variants. TCRdb's copy holds only in-frame clones and misses some; the assay was immunoSEQ multiplex PCR. The sample records roughly 300,000 clones, around nine tenths being singletons. Treatment indicated: 15 to 20 received Ad26.COV2.S at low or high dose, single or two shots; about five received placebo; per-sample allocation not given. The samples date from day 63 after the first vaccine or placebo injection. The source was peripheral blood, collected in a trial of Ad26.COV2.S vaccine versus placebo. The receptors derive from a person between 18 and 60 years old who received the Ad26.COV2.S COVID-19 vaccine or a placebo.

V and J are TRBV9 and TRBJ2-7; D remains ambiguous. The V and J ends lost 0 bases and 2 bases respectively, with 12 bases between them. This CDR3 is built from 15 residues. Germline CDR1 SGDLS, CDR2 YYNGEE. As DNA, the CDR3 is TGTGCCAGCAGCGTAGGGCCAGCGAATACCTACGAGCAGTACTTC. Protein: CASSVGPANTYEQYF.

The V call is TRBV24-1, the J call TRBJ1-5; TRBD1 aligns across 7 bases. This CDR3 spans 14 amino acids. Germline lookup yields CDR1 KGHDR and CDR2 SFDVKD. J was trimmed by 6 bases and V by 4 bases; bases with no gene match: 5. The CDR3 sequence: CATSEADRSQPQHF. The CDR3, as DNA: TGTGCCACCAGTGAGGCGGACAGGAGTCAGCCCCAGCATTTT.

The chain recombines TRBV7-9 with TRBJ1-1; 7 nucleotides line up with TRBD1. With 5 bases clipped from V and 4 bases from J, the junction kept 7 bases outside the gene matches. The CDR3 is 14 residues long. Germline CDR1 reads SEHNR; CDR2 reads FQNEAQ (reference sequence). DNA of the CDR3: TGTGCCAGCAGCACGACAGGGTTCGCCACTGAAGCTTTCTTT. Amino acids: CASSTTGFATEAFF.

This sequence joins TRBV18 and TRBJ1-1; perhaps TRBD1 as D (6 bases). This CDR3 region has 18 residues. Germline CDR1 and CDR2: KGHSH and LQKENI. The ends were cut back, 3 bases at V and 4 bases at J, with 24 bases in the middle. The CDR3, as DNA: TGTGCCAGCTCACCGCGGGACACGCAACCAGGACCCCTCACTGAAGCTTTCTTT. Translated, it gives CASSPRDTQPGPLTEAFF.

The V call is TRBV6-2 or TRBV6-3, the J call TRBJ1-5; weak D call: TRBD1 (5 bases). This CDR3 is built from 14 residues. Trimming removed 0 bases from V and 4 bases from J, with 7 bases in between. Germline-derived CDR1 and CDR2 are MNHEY and SVGEGT. CDR3 sequence reads: CASSYSAGNQPQHF. The CDR3 DNA is TGTGCCAGCAGTTACTCGGCAGGGAATCAGCCCCAGCATTTT.

This chain connects TRBV27 to TRBJ1-2; 9 bases align to TRBD1. V shed 3 bases, J shed 2 bases, and the junction held 1 base outside the gene matches. The CDR3 runs to 14 residues. Germline lookup yields CDR1 MNHEY and CDR2 SMNVEV (reference sequence). CDR3 bases: TGTGCCAGCAGTTTTGGACAGGGGAACTATGGCTACACCTTC. Protein: CASSFGQGNYGYTF.

V usage is TRBV11-3 and J usage is TRBJ2-7; maybe TRBD2 (6 bases). The CDR3 length is 13 residues. V shed 4 bases and J shed 5 bases, with 12 bases lying between them. Germline assignment: CDR1 SGHNT and CDR2 YENEEA. The CDR3 DNA follows: TGTGCCAGCAGCTCCGGGAGATTCAACGAGCAGTACTTC. Its protein is CASSSGRFNEQYF.

This chain connects TRBV28 to TRBJ1-5; D is possibly TRBD1 (6 bases). This CDR3 region has 19 residues. Trimming left V 5 bases short and J 2 bases short, with 25 bases between. Looked up from germline, CDR1 is MDHEN and CDR2 is SYDVKM. The CDR3 reads CASSVRTASGGIRNQPQHF. CDR3 nucleotide sequence: TGTGCCAGCAGTGTAAGGACAGCCTCCGGCGGGATACGCAATCAGCCCCAGCATTTT.

This clone was picked up one time. This chain uses TRBV2 with TRBJ2-3; D might be TRBD2 (6 bases). The V gene lost 9 bases and the J gene lost 0 bases, with 16 bases spanning the gap. The CDR3 totals 15 residues. Germline CDR1 is SNHLY and CDR2 is FYNNEI. CDR3 in DNA: TGTGCCAGTGAAGAAGTCGGGACTAGCACAGATACGCAGTATTTT. Residues: CASEEVGTSTDTQYF.

The chain links TRBV3-1 (or the pseudogene TRBV3-2) to TRBJ2-2, with a tentative D call TRBD2 (5 bases). CDR1 LGHDT and CDR2 YNNKEL come from the germline V gene (reference sequence). CDR3 size: 18 residues. Trimming pared 7 bases from V and 4 bases from J, leaving 25 bases between. The CDR3 DNA reads as TGTGCCAGCACCGGACCGGCCCCACGAGGCCGGGGCACCGGGGAGCTGTTTTTT. Amino acid sequence: CASTGPAPRGRGTGELFF.

The chain recombines TRBV19 with TRBJ2-2; D may be TRBD2 (5 bases). Deletions cut 6 bases from V and 5 bases from J, with 13 bases between. CDR1 LNHDA and CDR2 SQIVND come from the germline V gene (reference sequence). This CDR3 comprises 14 residues. CDR3 amino acids: CASRAPGVTGELFF. CDR3 nucleotide sequence: TGTGCCAGTAGGGCCCCCGGGGTAACCGGGGAGCTGTTTTTT.

The chain joins TRBV4-1 to TRBJ1-5; tentatively, D is TRBD1 (6 bases). The CDR3 is made up of 20 amino acids. Germline CDR1 and CDR2: MGHRA and YSYEKL. Trimming shortened V by 1 base and J by 4 bases, and 26 bases separated the two germline ends. CDR3 sequence (DNA): TGCGCCAGCAGCCAAGTGGTGGGGGCTGTAGATCTTGGGGGTAATCAGCCCCAGCATTTT. Translated: CASSQVVGAVDLGGNQPQHF.

The chain has TRBV12-3 or TRBV12-4 and TRBJ1-2; 7 bases are shared with TRBD1. V was pared by 6 bases and J by 4 bases, with 5 bases of the junction left unmatched. The CDR3 runs to 13 residues. CDR3 protein: CASSQDRAYGYTF. In DNA, the CDR3 is TGTGCCAGCAGCCAAGACAGGGCCTATGGCTACACCTTC.

The CDR3 DNA follows: TGTGCCAGTAGTATGATGACAGGGGCCTTTAATTCACCCCTCCACTTT. Translating it yields CASSMMTGAFNSPLHF. This chain connects TRBV19 to TRBJ1-6; 8 bases fit TRBD1. The CDR3 sequence is 16 residues long. V trimming: 3 bases; J trimming: 6 bases; junction bases outside the gene matches: 7. Germline lookup yields CDR1 LNHDA and CDR2 SQIVND (reference sequence).